Shown below are 28 T cell receptor beta chains from a single sample sequenced in a study of blood T cell repertoires in COVID-19 (TCRdb year 2020). Library preparation employed the immunoSEQ multiplex PCR assay. TCRdb took over this immuneACCESS table, retaining in-frame rearrangements with V and J assigned. Such tables are incomplete; in checked studies, under half of the missing clones stem from an unresolved V gene, and the remainder is unexplained. Present in this sample are around 230,000 clones, approximately 82% of which were seen just once. Of the sample, 8% to 10% falls within the top ten clones. Sequenced material: peripheral blood. The origin of the receptors is a woman between 50 and 59 years old with acute or convalescent COVID-19.

The chain uses TRBV4-2 and TRBJ2-5; possibly TRBD2 for D (5 bases). Germline V gene lookup returns CDR1 LGHNA and CDR2 YNFKEQ. CDR3 length: 16 amino acids. V lost 2 bases to trimming and J lost 2 bases, with 15 bases between them. The CDR3 spells CASSQLRREGQETQYF. CDR3 sequence (DNA): TGTGCCAGCAGCCAACTGCGACGGGAAGGGCAAGAGACCCAGTACTTC.

This chain connects TRBV29-1 to TRBJ2-5, with TRBD1 identical over 8 bases. This CDR3 contains 13 residues. J lost 2 bases, V lost 5 bases, and 4 bases had no gene match. Germline V gene data show CDR1 as SQVTM and CDR2 as ANQGSEA. The CDR3 region is CSVHRGEQETQYF. In nucleotides, the CDR3 is TGCAGCGTTCACAGGGGGGAACAAGAGACCCAGTACTTC. Full variable domain (remainder filled in from reference TRBV29-1 and TRBJ2-5): SAVISQKPSRDICQRGTSLTIQCQVDSQVTMMFWYRQQPGQSLTLIATANQGSEATYESGFVIDKFPISRPNLTFSTLTVSNMSPEDSSIYLCSVHRGEQETQYFGPGTRLLVL.

The genes are TRBV3-1 (or the pseudogene TRBV3-2) and TRBJ1-3; TRBD1 matches 7 bases. With 1 base clipped from V and 4 bases from J, the junction kept 4 bases outside the gene matches. The CDR3 loop spans 15 amino acids. CDR1 LGHDT and CDR2 YNNKEL come from the germline V gene (reference sequence). The CDR3 spells CASSQGRGYGNTIYF. In DNA form, the CDR3 reads TGTGCCAGCAGCCAAGGCAGGGGGTACGGAAACACCATATATTTT.

The V and J genes are TRBV5-4 and TRBJ2-3; 9 bases line up with TRBD2. Germline trimming cut 4 bases from V and 3 bases from J; bases unmatched to any gene: 6. The CDR3 extends over 15 amino acids. Per germline, CDR1 SGHNT and CDR2 YYREEE (reference sequence). The chain's CDR3 is CASSNSGRKTDTQYF. CDR3 DNA: TGTGCCAGCAGCAATAGCGGGAGAAAGACAGATACGCAGTATTTT.

About this clone itself: Additional DNA sequences in this sample encode the identical CDR3. This rearrangement joins TRBV5-1 to TRBJ1-6; 9 bases match TRBD1. Trimming took 3 bases from V and 5 from J; bases not matched to a gene: 3. The length of the CDR3 is 15 residues. Per the germline V gene, CDR1 is SGHRS and CDR2 is YFSETQ. CDR3 DNA: TGCGCCAGCAGCTCCAGGACAGGGGATAATTCACCCCTCCACTTT. This gives the protein CASSSRTGDNSPLHF.

This clone was seen a handful of times. V usage is TRBV2 and J usage is TRBJ1-6; the D gene is possibly TRBD1 (5 bases). V was cut by 8 bases and J by 10 bases, with 9 bases left in between. This CDR3 spans 11 amino acids. Germline assignment: CDR1 SNHLY and CDR2 FYNNEI. The CDR3 sequence is CASEGESPLHF. The CDR3 coding sequence is TGTGCCAGCGAAGGGGAATCACCCCTCCACTTT.

The J gene is TRBJ2-1, the V gene TRBV14, with 11 bases matching TRBD2. The CDR3 is 20 amino acids. The germline gives CDR1 SGHDN, CDR2 FVKESK. V dropped 0 bases and J dropped 6; count of bases not matched to a gene: 16. The CDR3 sequence: CASSQDSPLTGSGRANEQFF. The CDR3 bases are TGTGCCAGCAGCCAAGATAGCCCCCTGACGGGTAGCGGGAGGGCCAATGAGCAGTTCTTC.

This chain uses TRBV4-1 with TRBJ2-7, with 7 positions matching TRBD1. This CDR3 region has 15 residues. Per the germline V gene, CDR1 is MGHRA and CDR2 is YSYEKL. V gave up 1 base and J gave up 6 bases; unmatched junction bases: 9. The chain's CDR3 is CASSQAAGTASEQYF. Here the CDR3 DNA reads TGCGCCAGCAGCCAAGCGGCCGGGACAGCAAGCGAGCAGTACTTC.

The chain joins TRBV18 to TRBJ2-1, with 8 bases that match TRBD2. This CDR3 has 17 residues. Germline CDR1 is KGHSH and CDR2 is LQKENI. Unmatched junction bases numbered 6, after V lost 0 bases and J lost 2 bases. Here the CDR3 DNA reads TGTGCCAGCTCACCACCGATCGGGGGGGGCCCCTACAATGAGCAGTTCTTC. Encoded protein: CASSPPIGGGPYNEQFF.

This clone was found once. V is TRBV6-6 and J is TRBJ2-7; D is ambiguous. This CDR3 has 12 residues. Trimming removed 4 bases from V and 1 base from J, with 5 bases in between. Per germline, CDR1 MNHNY and CDR2 SVGAGI (reference sequence). CDR3 loop: CASSSVSYEQYF. CDR3 nucleotide sequence: TGTGCCAGCAGTTCCGTTTCCTACGAGCAGTACTTC.

The J gene is TRBJ2-7, the V gene TRBV20-1; no clear D gene. This CDR3 contains 11 residues. The germline V and J ends were trimmed by 1 base and 4 bases, with 5 bases remaining between them. Germline loops: CDR1 DFQATT, CDR2 SNEGSKA (reference sequence). The CDR3 coding sequence is TGCAGTGCTAGAGGACAATACGAGCAGTACTTC. Its protein is CSARGQYEQYF.

This clone was seen only once. The chain has TRBV10-3 and TRBJ2-5, with D uncertain. The germline gives CDR1 ENHRY, CDR2 SYGVKD. Trimming left V 3 bases short and J 3 bases short, with 5 bases between. The CDR3 is 12 amino acids. The DNA of the CDR3 is TGTGCCATCAGTGATACGGAAGAGACCCAGTACTTC. Its protein is CAISDTEETQYF.

The V gene is TRBV23-1, the J gene TRBJ2-2; possible D gene TRBD2, 5 bases. TRBV23-1 is known as an ORF, though its function is uncertain. The CDR3 length is 15 residues. Trimming removed 2 bases from V and 3 bases from J, with 10 bases in between. The CDR3 spells CASSQGVGDTGELFF. The CDR3 DNA follows: TGCGCCAGCAGTCAAGGGGTGGGAGACACCGGGGAGCTGTTTTTT.

This clone has more than one count but fewer than ten. This chain connects TRBV3-1 (or the pseudogene TRBV3-2) to TRBJ2-7, with a tentative D call TRBD1 (7 bases). CDR3 length equals 15 residues. Germline V gives CDR1 LGHDT, CDR2 YNNKEL (reference sequence). V was pared by 4 bases and J by 4 bases, with 17 bases between. The CDR3 loop reads CASSRGTAASYEQYF. The CDR3 DNA reads as TGTGCCAGCAGCCGCGGGACAGCCGCGTCTTACGAGCAGTACTTC.

V and J are TRBV7-2 and TRBJ2-3; possibly TRBD2 for D (5 bases). V lost 4 bases, J lost 4 bases, and 15 bases lay in between. The germline gives CDR1 SGHTA, CDR2 FQGNSA. This CDR3 spans 15 amino acids. CDR3 nucleotide sequence: TGTGCCAGCAGCTCCCGGCCGGGGAACGCAGATACGCAGTATTTT. As protein: CASSSRPGNADTQYF. The full variable domain, its missing parts supplied by reference TRBV7-2 and TRBJ2-3, is GAGVSQSPSNKVTEKGKDVELRCDPISGHTALYWYRQSLGQGLEFLIYFQGNSAPDKSGLPSDRFSAERTGGSVSTLTIQRTQQEDSAVYLCASSSRPGNADTQYFGPGTRLTVL.

The V gene is TRBV6-4, the J gene TRBJ1-2; D may be TRBD1 (6 bases). There are 15 residues in the CDR3. V was trimmed by 6 bases and J by 0 bases, leaving 14 bases between them. Germline loops: CDR1 MRHNA, CDR2 SNTAGT. The CDR3 DNA reads TGTGCCAGCAGACCAACAGGGCTTGCTAACTATGGCTACACCTTC. Protein: CASRPTGLANYGYTF.

The rearrangement links TRBV20-1 to TRBJ1-1; D uncertain. The germline CDR1 and CDR2 sequences are DFQATT and SNEGSKA (reference sequence). The CDR3 has 11 residues. The V and J ends lost 6 bases and 1 base respectively, with 6 bases between them. The CDR3 sequence: CSARWNTEAFF. CDR3 DNA: TGCAGTGCCCGTTGGAACACTGAAGCTTTCTTT.

The gene calls are TRBV5-1 and TRBJ1-1; possible D gene TRBD1, 6 bases. CDR1 and CDR2 from the germline V gene are SGHRS and YFSETQ. Deletions cut 7 bases from V and 10 bases from J, with 23 bases between. The CDR3 is made up of 14 amino acids. The CDR3 is CASSAMGQGESAFF. CDR3 DNA: TGCGCCAGCTCAGCGATGGGACAAGGTGAGTCAGCTTTCTTT.

This clone has a single count. This chain connects TRBV5-1 to TRBJ1-1; 9 bases align to TRBD1. This CDR3 comprises 16 residues. The V gene end was trimmed by 0 bases and the J gene end by 10 bases; junction bases not matched to a gene: 13. Germline lookup yields CDR1 SGHRS and CDR2 YFSETQ. The CDR3 spells CASSLAPGTGYNVAFF. The CDR3 region has the DNA TGCGCCAGCAGCTTGGCTCCCGGGACAGGGTATAACGTAGCTTTCTTT.

The chain is built from TRBV5-6 and TRBJ2-1; D perhaps matches TRBD2 (5 bases). The CDR3 totals 12 residues. CDR1 is SGHDT, CDR2 YYEEEE, per germline. V was pared by 5 bases and J by 12 bases, with 15 bases between. The CDR3 region has the DNA TGTGCCAGCAGGTCGTTAGGTAGCGTGCAGTTCTTC. It translates to CASRSLGSVQFF.

This clone was detected only once. The chain recombines TRBV19 with TRBJ2-1; a weak D match, TRBD2 (6 bases). Germline V CDR1 and CDR2: LNHDA, SQIVND (reference sequence). The CDR3 length is 18 residues. V was shortened by 7 bases and J by 4 bases, with 26 bases between the two germline ends. This CDR3 is CASTQTSGGYAHYNEQFF. The CDR3 bases are TGTGCCAGTACTCAGACCAGTGGGGGGTACGCTCATTACAATGAGCAGTTCTTC.

Concerning this clone: One end of the junction does not line up with germline, which may come from a read error. The rearrangement links TRBV2 to TRBJ2-7, with TRBD1 matching 7 bases. The CDR3 is 11 amino acids. CDR1 and CDR2 (germline): SNHLY, FYNNEI. In nucleotides, the CDR3 is TGTGCCAGCAGTGCGAGAGACAGGGTGGTCTTC. The encoded protein is CASSARDRVVF.

This clone was recorded once. The chain is built from TRBV15 and TRBJ2-7; TRBD2 is a possible D gene (7 bases). The CDR3 loop spans 17 amino acids. Trimming took 1 base from V and 1 from J, leaving 17 bases between them. Germline values: CDR1 LNHNV, CDR2 YYDKDF (reference sequence). The CDR3 DNA reads TGTGCCACCAGCAGAGTGGGAGGGGGGAGTATTTCCTACGAGCAGTACTTC. This encodes CATSRVGGGSISYEQYF.

This chain uses TRBV10-3 with TRBJ1-1; TRBD1 matches 8 bases. Germline values: CDR1 ENHRY, CDR2 SYGVKD. The junction had 5 bases not matched to a gene; V was cut back by 6 bases and J by 8 bases. The CDR3 consists of 12 residues. The CDR3 here is CAIRADRGEAFF. The CDR3 bases are TGTGCCATCAGAGCCGACAGGGGCGAAGCTTTCTTT.

V usage is TRBV7-3 and J usage is TRBJ2-1; no clear D gene. CDR1 and CDR2 from the germline V gene are SGHTA and FQGTGA. The CDR3 is 12 residues long. With 5 bases removed from V and 7 bases from J, the gap between germline ends came to 9 bases. CDR3 sequence (DNA): TGTGCCAGCAGCGCCCCCGGGAATGAGCAGTTCTTC. As protein: CASSAPGNEQFF. Filled out from reference TRBV7-3 and TRBJ2-1, the complete variable domain reads GAGVSQTPSNKVTEKGKYVELRCDPISGHTALYWYRQSLGQGPEFLIYFQGTGAADDSGLPNDRFFAVRPEGSVSTLKIQRTERGDSAVYLCASSAPGNEQFFGPGTRLTVL.

The chain joins TRBV7-9 to TRBJ1-1; TRBD1 matches 7 bases. The CDR3 has 13 amino acids. V lost 6 bases, J lost 5 bases, and 6 bases stayed unmatched. Looked up from germline, CDR1 is SEHNR and CDR2 is FQNEAQ (reference sequence). The CDR3 DNA is TGTGCCAGCAGACGTACAGGGGAAACTGAAGCTTTCTTT. It specifies CASRRTGETEAFF.

CDR3 sequence: CASSPQGRGNEQFF. CDR3 nucleotide sequence: TGTGCCAGCAGCCCACAGGGGCGCGGCAATGAGCAGTTCTTC. The chain has TRBV27 and TRBJ2-1; TRBD1 aligns across 7 bases. Trimming cost V 6 bases and J 6 bases; bases outside gene matches: 8. Germline V CDR1 and CDR2: MNHEY, SMNVEV (reference sequence). The CDR3 is 14 amino acids.

The rearrangement joins TRBV6-2 or TRBV6-3 to TRBJ2-7, with D hard to call. V was clipped by 5 bases and J by 5 bases, with 7 bases between them. The CDR3 runs to 11 residues. Per germline, CDR1 MNHEY and CDR2 SVGEGT. CDR3 nucleotide sequence: TGTGCCAGCAGTCCAAATCACGAGCAGTACTTC. Translation: CASSPNHEQYF.